The present T cell receptor beta chain was sequenced within a study of T cell changes during pregnancy in multiple sclerosis. The sample holds one count of this clone. Clones were sequenced by immunoSEQ multiplex PCR, and TCRdb holds only the in-frame ones, with some missing. The sample holds tens of thousands of clones, more than 85% seen once. The source material was peripheral blood, sampled before pregnancy. This TCR derives from a female donor with multiple sclerosis, enrolled in a pregnancy study.

The CDR3 protein is CASSPRGPPGQFF. DNA of the CDR3: TGTGCCAGCTCACCTAGGGGCCCCCCAGGGCAGTTCTTC. The chain is built from TRBV18 and TRBJ2-1; maybe TRBD1 (5 bases). Trimming shortened V by 3 bases and J by 12 bases, and 15 bases separated the two germline ends. The CDR3 runs 13 residues. From germline, CDR1 is KGHSH and CDR2 LQKENI.